The text below deals with one T cell receptor beta chain. Per the authors' pipeline: Estimates of nucleated cell counts were drawn from the amplification of reference gene primers. The repertoire was sequenced with immunoSEQ multiplex PCR; TCRdb's copy has only in-frame clones and lacks some. The V and J calls and the clone size are those of that table, but D and trimming were determined from the DNA. In the table there are around 80,000 clones, 65% to 85% of which are singletons. Those enrolled in Seattle joined during active infection and were followed longitudinally afterward. This entry belongs to a study of blood T cell repertoires in COVID-19. Turning to the study itself: PBMCs, B-cell-depleted T cells, or T cells were the source of the cDNA or gDNA that made up the material.

The ends lost 6 bases at V and 1 base at J; junction bases unmatched: 6. The CDR3 is 14 residues long. Germline loops: CDR1 SGDLS, CDR2 YYNGEE. The sequenced material came from peripheral blood. This chain links TRBV9 with TRBJ1-1; TRBD1 matches at 7 bases. The receptor was isolated from a man over 45 with COVID-19, enrolled during active disease. The CDR3 DNA reads as TGTGCCAGCACCCTCGGGACAGCGAACACTGAAGCTTTCTTT. Protein sequence: CASTLGTANTEAFF.